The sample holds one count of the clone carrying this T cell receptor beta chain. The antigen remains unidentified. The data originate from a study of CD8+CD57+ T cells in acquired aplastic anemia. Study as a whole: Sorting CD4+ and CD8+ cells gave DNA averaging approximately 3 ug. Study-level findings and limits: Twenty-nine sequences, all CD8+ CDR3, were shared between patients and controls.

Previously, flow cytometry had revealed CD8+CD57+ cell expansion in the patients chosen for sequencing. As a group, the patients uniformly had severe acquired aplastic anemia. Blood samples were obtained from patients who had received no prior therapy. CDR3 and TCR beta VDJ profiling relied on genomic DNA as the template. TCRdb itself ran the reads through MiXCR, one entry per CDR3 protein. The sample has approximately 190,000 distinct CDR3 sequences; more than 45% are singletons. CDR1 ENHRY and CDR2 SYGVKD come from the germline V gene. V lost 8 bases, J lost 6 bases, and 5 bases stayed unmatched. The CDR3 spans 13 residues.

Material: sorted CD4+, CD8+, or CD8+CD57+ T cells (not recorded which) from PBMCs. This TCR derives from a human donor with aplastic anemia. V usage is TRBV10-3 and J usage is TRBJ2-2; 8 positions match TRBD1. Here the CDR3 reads CAIFEDRAGELFF. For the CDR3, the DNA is TGTGCCATCTTCGAGGACAGGGCCGGGGAGCTGTTTTTT.